Below are 2 T cell receptor beta chains sequenced from a single sample in a study of blood T cell repertoires in COVID-19. The repertoire was sequenced with immunoSEQ multiplex PCR; TCRdb's copy has only in-frame clones and lacks some. In the table there are roughly 100,000 clones, around 84% of which are singletons. Sequences were obtained from peripheral blood. These receptors came from a human donor in a cohort sampled during active COVID-19.

The CDR3 protein is CASSAEGTDTQYF. CDR3 bases: TGTGCCAGCAGTGCCGAGGGCACAGATACGCAGTATTTT. V usage is TRBV2 and J usage is TRBJ2-3; D uncertain. This CDR3 comprises 13 residues. V was pared by 4 bases and J by 1 base, with 6 bases between. Germline values: CDR1 SNHLY, CDR2 FYNNEI.

V and J are TRBV10-1 and TRBJ1-1; 7 bases line up with TRBD1. The CDR3 consists of 14 residues. Germline V gene lookup returns CDR1 WNHNN and CDR2 SYGVQD (reference sequence). The V segment lost 5 bases and the J segment 3 bases; nucleotides outside the gene matches: 6. CDR3: CASSHRGGDTEAFF. CDR3 nucleotide sequence: TGCGCCAGCAGTCACAGGGGAGGCGACACTGAAGCTTTCTTT.